A selection of T cell receptor beta chains follows, all from one sample in a study of cytomegalovirus exposure and HLA in healthy donors. The data were produced by immunoSEQ multiplex PCR, yet TCRdb's version contains in-frame clones alone and is incomplete. The profile shows about 180,000 clones, 84% of them singletons. Sequences were obtained from PBMCs. The receptor set was obtained from a man aged 30 to 45 in good health and CMV-seronegative. CDR3s include the opening cysteine and the closing phenylalanine or tryptophan. Each record gives: clone size, J gene, D gene, V gene, CDR3 DNA, CDR3 protein. D genes are given only for firm matches. Not all rows give a size; the values are once, few, many and, for expanded clones, a class.

few,TRBJ1-6,TRBD1,TRBV27,TGTGCCAGCAAATCCGACTTTGGACAGGCCCTTTCACCCCTCCACTTT,CASKSDFGQALSPLHF
-,TRBJ2-5,-,TRBV5-4,TGTGCCAGCAGCGCGGACCAAGAGACCCAGTACTTC,CASSADQETQYF
-,TRBJ2-3,TRBD1,TRBV6-6,TGTGCCAGCAGCGGGACAGGTGGGGATACGCAGTATTTT,CASSGTGGDTQYF
-,TRBJ2-5,TRBD2,TRBV2,TGTGCCAGCAGTAAAGGACTAGCGGGGGCGGAGACCCAGTACTTC,CASSKGLAGAETQYF
-,TRBJ2-7,TRBD1,TRBV2,TGTGCCAGCAGTGACCCTACGAGGGGGCTCTACGAGCAGTACTTC,CASSDPTRGLYEQYF
-,TRBJ1-4,-,TRBV19,TGTGCCACCACGGCGCTAGCGACTAATGAAAAACTGTTTTTT,CATTALATNEKLFF
-,TRBJ1-2,-,TRBV29-1,TGCAGCTCCCAAACCGGTGACTATGGCTACACCTTC,CSSQTGDYGYTF
once,TRBJ1-5,TRBD1,TRBV6-1,TGTGCCAGCAGTGAGTGGGGACAGTCCAATCAGCCCCAGCATTTT,CASSEWGQSNQPQHF
-,TRBJ2-3,-,TRBV19,TGTGCCAGTAGTATATCCAGGGTTCGAGATACGCAGTATTTT,CASSISRVRDTQYF
once,TRBJ2-7,TRBD2,TRBV5-4,TGTGCCAGCAGCTTGGCCGGGGGGAAAGGTACCTACGAGCAGTACTTC,CASSLAGGKGTYEQYF
-,TRBJ2-2,TRBD2,TRBV2,TGTGCCAGCAGAGCCGGACTAGCGGCGCGGCCCGGGGAGCTGTTTTTT,CASRAGLAARPGELFF
once,TRBJ2-5,-,TRBV5-1,TGCGCCAGCAGCTTGGGGACAGCTTATCAAGAGACCCAGTACTTC,CASSLGTAYQETQYF
-,TRBJ1-5,-,TRBV19,TGTGCCAGTAGTATAGACAGGGAGGGCAATCAGCCCCAGCATTTT,CASSIDREGNQPQHF
-,TRBJ1-1,-,TRBV10-3,TGTGCCACCGTAGGGGATTCCACTGAAGCTTTCTTT,CATVGDSTEAFF
once,TRBJ1-2,-,TRBV7-9,TGTGCCAGCAGCCTCAACGGGGTCCGTGGTGGCTACACCTTC,CASSLNGVRGGYTF
-,TRBJ2-7,TRBD2,TRBV4-2,TGTGCCAGCAGCCCGGTGGGTTTAGCTAGCGGGTACGAGCAGTACTTC,CASSPVGLASGYEQYF
-,TRBJ1-1,-,TRBV10-1,TGCGCCATCACAAAGACTCTAACTGAAGCTTTCTTT,CAITKTLTEAFF
-,TRBJ1-6,TRBD1,TRBV30,TGTGCCTGGCGGGACAGGGCCAATTCACCCCTCCACTTT,CAWRDRANSPLHF
-,TRBJ1-5,-,TRBV27,TGTGCCAGCAGTCCGCGACGGAGTACCTCGGTAAGCAATCAGCCCCAGCATTTT,CASSPRRSTSVSNQPQHF
-,TRBJ2-7,-,TRBV11-1,TGTGCCAGCAGCTTAGCGACTGGATCATTCTACGAGCAGTACTTC,CASSLATGSFYEQYF
few,TRBJ2-6,-,TRBV6-5,TGTGCCAGCAGTCGCTCTGGGGCCAACGTCCTGACTTTC,CASSRSGANVLTF
-,TRBJ2-1,TRBD1,TRBV6-6,TGTGCCAGCAGCCGCCCGGGACAGGGGATAGGTGAGCAGTTCTTC,CASSRPGQGIGEQFF
-,TRBJ2-7,TRBD2,TRBV25-1,TGTGCCAGCTCCGGACTAGCGCGCTACGAGCAGTACTTC,CASSGLARYEQYF
-,TRBJ1-2,-,TRBV15,TGTGCCACCAGCAGTTACCCCAGAAGTATTAATGGCTACACCTTC,CATSSYPRSINGYTF
-,TRBJ2-3,TRBD2,TRBV5-1,TGCGCCAGCAGCTTCACTAGCGTCTCAGATACGCAGTATTTT,CASSFTSVSDTQYF
-,TRBJ2-7,-,TRBV28,TGTGCCAGCAGCACTTACAGGGATTTGTACGAGCAGTACTTC,CASSTYRDLYEQYF
-,TRBJ2-7,TRBD2,TRBV7-9,TGTGCCAGCAGCTTAGCGGGTCGTGCGGGGGGCGAGCAGTACTTC,CASSLAGRAGGEQYF
-,TRBJ2-7,-,TRBV7-6,TGTGCCAGCAGCTTAATGGACGACGGGGCCTACGAGCAGTACTTC,CASSLMDDGAYEQYF
-,TRBJ2-7,TRBD2,TRBV9,TGTGCCAGCAGCGTTTCTCCCGGGACTAGAATTGGCGAGCAGTACTTC,CASSVSPGTRIGEQYF
-,TRBJ2-3,TRBD2,TRBV5-1,TGCGCCAGCAGCTTGGGGCGGGGGAGAGATACGCAGTATTTT,CASSLGRGRDTQYF
-,TRBJ2-1,-,TRBV11-3,TGTGCCAGCGGACTCAACGTCTATTCCTACAATGAGCAGTTCTTC,CASGLNVYSYNEQFF
-,TRBJ2-2,-,TRBV5-1,TGCGCCAGCAGCTCGGGACATAACACCGGGGAGCTGTTTTTT,CASSSGHNTGELFF
-,TRBJ1-3,-,TRBV5-1,TGCGCCAGCAGCTACGACAGCCGCTCTGGAAACACCATATATTTT,CASSYDSRSGNTIYF
-,TRBJ1-1,TRBD1,TRBV28,TGTGCCAGCAGTTTTCGTGGGACAGGGTGGGGAGCTTTCTTT,CASSFRGTGWGAFF
-,TRBJ2-7,TRBD2,TRBV7-9,TGTTCCAGCAGCTTACGGGGGGGAACCCCCCCCGAGCAGTACTTC,CSSSLRGGTPPEQYF
-,TRBJ2-2,TRBD2,TRBV11-3,TGTGCCAGCAGCCCCCGCCTAGCGGGAGGCACCGGGGAGCTGTTTTTT,CASSPRLAGGTGELFF
-,TRBJ2-1,TRBD2,TRBV10-1,TGCGCCAGCAGTGAGTCGATAGCGGGGGGCTATGAGCAGTTCTTC,CASSESIAGGYEQFF
-,TRBJ2-3,TRBD2,TRBV6-1,TGTGCCAGCAGTGATCTAGCGGGGCCAGCTAGCACAGATACGCAGTATTTT,CASSDLAGPASTDTQYF
-,TRBJ2-3,-,TRBV28,TGTGCCAGCAGTTCACTTTCCATTCAGGACAGCTTCTCGGATACGCAGTATTTT,CASSSLSIQDSFSDTQYF
-,TRBJ1-2,-,TRBV6-1,TGTGCCAGCAGTGACGACCCGGGGGGCCACTATGGCTACACCTTC,CASSDDPGGHYGYTF
-,TRBJ2-4,-,TRBV14,TGTGCCAGCAGCCAAACCCCAGGTGCAGGAAACATTCAGTACTTC,CASSQTPGAGNIQYF
-,TRBJ1-1,TRBD1,TRBV5-1,TGCGCCAGCAGTCCCCGGACGAGGGGGCTAGACACTGAAGCTTTCTTT,CASSPRTRGLDTEAFF
-,TRBJ2-7,-,TRBV7-2,TGTGCCAGCAGCCCAGGCCCTCCCGAGCAGTACTTC,CASSPGPPEQYF
-,TRBJ2-3,TRBD2,TRBV5-1,TGCGCCAGCAGCCCTCTGGGACTAGCGGGTTACACAGATACGCAGTATTTT,CASSPLGLAGYTDTQYF
-,TRBJ2-7,-,TRBV18,TGTGCCAGCTCACAGCTCGACAGCTCCTACGAGCAGTACTTC,CASSQLDSSYEQYF
-,TRBJ1-4,-,TRBV4-1,TGCGCCAGCAGCGCACAGGATTCAACTAATGAAAAACTGTTTTTT,CASSAQDSTNEKLFF
-,TRBJ2-1,-,TRBV28,TGTGCCAGCAGTCCTAGAGCGGGTTACAATGAGCAGTTCTTC,CASSPRAGYNEQFF
-,TRBJ2-1,-,TRBV11-2,TGTGCCAGCAGCTTCGTCCGGGAAACCTACAATGAGCAGTTCTTC,CASSFVRETYNEQFF
-,TRBJ2-7,TRBD1,TRBV19,TGTGCCAGTAGTATAACCGGGACAGCCTACGAGCAGTACTTC,CASSITGTAYEQYF
few,TRBJ2-3,TRBD2,TRBV5-4,TGTGCCAGCAGCTTAGGACTAGCGGGGGCCACAGATACGCAGTATTTT,CASSLGLAGATDTQYF
-,TRBJ2-1,-,TRBV2,TGTGCCAGCAGAGCCACAGTCTGGGGGGACAGCGACAATGAGCAGTTCTTC,CASRATVWGDSDNEQFF
-,TRBJ2-7,TRBD2,TRBV13,TGTGCCAGCAGCTTAGCCGGGAGGGTCTCCTACGAGCAGTACTTC,CASSLAGRVSYEQYF
-,TRBJ2-5,TRBD2,TRBV5-4,TGTGCCAGCAGCTTGCTAGCGGAAGAGACCCAGTACTTC,CASSLLAEETQYF
-,TRBJ1-3,-,TRBV14,TGTGCCAGCAGCCATCGGGGTAATACTGGAAACACCATATATTTT,CASSHRGNTGNTIYF
-,TRBJ2-1,-,TRBV14,TGTGCCAGCAGCCAAGGGGCTGAAACTGAGCAGTTCTTC,CASSQGAETEQFF
-,TRBJ2-1,-,TRBV6-5,TGTGCCAGCAGTTACTCGAAGATACAGGGCGGAGATGAGCAGTTCTTC,CASSYSKIQGGDEQFF
once,TRBJ2-1,TRBD2,TRBV7-9,TGTGCCAGCAGCTCGGGACTAGCTTCCTACAATGAGCAGTTCTTC,CASSSGLASYNEQFF
few,TRBJ1-3,-,TRBV2,TGTGCCAGCAGTGAATATTCCGGGGGAAACACCATATATTTT,CASSEYSGGNTIYF